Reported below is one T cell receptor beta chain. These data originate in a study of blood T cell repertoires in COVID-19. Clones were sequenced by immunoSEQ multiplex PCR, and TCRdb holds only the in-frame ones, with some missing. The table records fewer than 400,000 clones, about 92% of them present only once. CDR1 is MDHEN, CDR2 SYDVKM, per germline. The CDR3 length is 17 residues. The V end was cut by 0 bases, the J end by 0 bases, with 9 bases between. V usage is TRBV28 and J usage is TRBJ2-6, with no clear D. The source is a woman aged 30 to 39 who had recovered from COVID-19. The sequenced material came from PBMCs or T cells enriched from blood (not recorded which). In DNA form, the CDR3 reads TGTGCCAGCAGTTTATGGGCAGAACGCTCTGGGGCCAACGTCCTGACTTTC. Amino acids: CASSLWAERSGANVLTF.